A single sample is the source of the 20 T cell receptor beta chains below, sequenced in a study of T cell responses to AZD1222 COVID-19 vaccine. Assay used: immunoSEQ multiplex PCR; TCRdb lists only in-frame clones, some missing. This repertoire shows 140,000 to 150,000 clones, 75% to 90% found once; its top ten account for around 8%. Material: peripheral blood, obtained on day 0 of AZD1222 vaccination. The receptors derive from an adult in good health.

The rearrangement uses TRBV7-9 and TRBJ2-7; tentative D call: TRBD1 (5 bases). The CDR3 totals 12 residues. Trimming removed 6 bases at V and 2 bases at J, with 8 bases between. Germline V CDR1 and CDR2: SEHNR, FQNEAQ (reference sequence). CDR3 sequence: CASRGQTYEQYF. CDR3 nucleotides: TGTGCCAGCAGGGGGCAGACCTACGAGCAGTACTTC. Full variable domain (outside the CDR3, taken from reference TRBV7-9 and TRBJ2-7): DTGVSQNPRHKITKRGQNVTFRCDPISEHNRLYWYRQTLGQGPEFLTYFQNEAQLEKSRLLSDRFSAERPKGSFSTLEIQRTEQGDSAMYLCASRGQTYEQYFGPGTRLTVT.

CDR3 loop: CASSLGGTGQPQHF. DNA for the CDR3: TGTGCCAGCAGCTTGGGGGGAACGGGTCAGCCCCAGCATTTT. The chain employs TRBV5-8 and TRBJ1-5, with D uncertain. Germline V gene lookup returns CDR1 SGHTS and CDR2 YDEGEE. V dropped 0 bases and J dropped 6 bases, with 10 bases sitting between them. This CDR3 contains 14 residues.

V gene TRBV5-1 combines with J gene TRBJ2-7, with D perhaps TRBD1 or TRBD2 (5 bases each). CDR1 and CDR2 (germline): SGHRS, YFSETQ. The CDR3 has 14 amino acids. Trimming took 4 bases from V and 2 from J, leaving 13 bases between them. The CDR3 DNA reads TGCGCCAGCAGCCCATTGGGACCGACCTACGAGCAGTACTTC. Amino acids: CASSPLGPTYEQYF. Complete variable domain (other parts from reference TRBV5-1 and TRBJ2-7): KAGVTQTPRYLIKTRGQQVTLSCSPISGHRSVSWYQQTPGQGLQFLFEYFSETQRNKGNFPGRFSGRQFSNSRSEMNVSTLELGDSALYLCASSPLGPTYEQYFGPGTRLTVT.

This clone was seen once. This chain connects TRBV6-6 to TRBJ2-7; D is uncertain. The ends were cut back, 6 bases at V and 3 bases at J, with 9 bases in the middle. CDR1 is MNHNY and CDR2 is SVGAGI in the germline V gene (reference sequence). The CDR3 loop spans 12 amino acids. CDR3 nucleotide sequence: TGTGCCAGCAGGAGGCAGGTCTACGAGCAGTACTTC. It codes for CASRRQVYEQYF.

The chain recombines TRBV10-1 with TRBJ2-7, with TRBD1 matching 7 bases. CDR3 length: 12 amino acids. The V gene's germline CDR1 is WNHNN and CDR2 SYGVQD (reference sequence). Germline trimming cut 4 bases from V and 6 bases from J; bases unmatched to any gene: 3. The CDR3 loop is CASSGSGGEQYF. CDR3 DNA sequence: TGCGCCAGCAGTGGGTCAGGGGGCGAGCAGTACTTC.

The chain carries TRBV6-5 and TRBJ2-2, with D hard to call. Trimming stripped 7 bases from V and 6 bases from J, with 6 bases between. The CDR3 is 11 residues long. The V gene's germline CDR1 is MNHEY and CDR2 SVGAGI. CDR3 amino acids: CASTPPGELFF. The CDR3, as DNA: TGTGCCAGCACTCCACCCGGGGAGCTGTTTTTT.

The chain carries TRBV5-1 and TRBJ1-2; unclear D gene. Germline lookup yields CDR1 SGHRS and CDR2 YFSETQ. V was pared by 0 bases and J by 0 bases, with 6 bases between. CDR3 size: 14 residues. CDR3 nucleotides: TGCGCCAGCAGCTTGGAAAGTCCTAACTATGGCTACACCTTC. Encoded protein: CASSLESPNYGYTF.

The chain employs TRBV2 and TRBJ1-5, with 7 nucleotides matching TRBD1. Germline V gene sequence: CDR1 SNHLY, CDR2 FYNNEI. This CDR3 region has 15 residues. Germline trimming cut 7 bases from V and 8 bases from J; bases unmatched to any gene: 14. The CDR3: CASIRDRAANEPQHF. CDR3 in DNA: TGTGCCAGCATCCGAGACAGGGCCGCAAATGAGCCCCAGCATTTT. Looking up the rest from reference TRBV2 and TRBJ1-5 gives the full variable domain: EPEVTQTPSHQVTQMGQEVILRCVPISNHLYFYWYRQILGQKVEFLVSFYNNEISEKSEIFDDQFSVERPDGSNFTLKIRSTKLEDSAMYFCASIRDRAANEPQHFGDGTRLSIL.

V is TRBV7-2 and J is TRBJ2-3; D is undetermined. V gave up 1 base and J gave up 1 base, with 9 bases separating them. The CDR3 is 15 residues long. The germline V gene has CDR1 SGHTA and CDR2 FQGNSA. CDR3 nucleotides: TGTGCCAGCAGCTTAGTGGTCTGGGGCACAGATACGCAGTATTTT. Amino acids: CASSLVVWGTDTQYF. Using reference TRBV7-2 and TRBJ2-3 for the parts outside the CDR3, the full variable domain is GAGVSQSPSNKVTEKGKDVELRCDPISGHTALYWYRQSLGQGLEFLIYFQGNSAPDKSGLPSDRFSAERTGGSVSTLTIQRTQQEDSAVYLCASSLVVWGTDTQYFGPGTRLTVL.

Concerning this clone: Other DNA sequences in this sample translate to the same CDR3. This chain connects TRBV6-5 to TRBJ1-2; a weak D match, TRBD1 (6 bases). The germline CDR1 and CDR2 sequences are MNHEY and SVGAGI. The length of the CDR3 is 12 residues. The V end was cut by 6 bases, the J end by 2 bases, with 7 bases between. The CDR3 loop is CASSQGNYGYTF. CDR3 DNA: TGTGCCAGCAGCCAGGGGAACTATGGCTACACCTTC.

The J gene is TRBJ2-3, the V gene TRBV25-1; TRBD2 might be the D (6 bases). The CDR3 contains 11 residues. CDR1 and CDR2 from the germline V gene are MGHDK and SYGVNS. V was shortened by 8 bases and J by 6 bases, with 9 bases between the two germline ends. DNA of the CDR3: TGTGCCAGCTCACGGGGGGATACGCAGTATTTT. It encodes CASSRGDTQYF.

Written as DNA, the CDR3 is TGTGCCACCAGGTTTGGGGGTTCCCATGGCTACACCTTC. Its translation is CATRFGGSHGYTF. This chain connects TRBV15 to TRBJ1-2; D perhaps matches TRBD1 (5 bases). The CDR3 has 13 amino acids. Germline V gene lookup returns CDR1 LNHNV and CDR2 YYDKDF (reference sequence). The germline V and J ends were trimmed by 6 bases and 6 bases, with 14 bases remaining between them.

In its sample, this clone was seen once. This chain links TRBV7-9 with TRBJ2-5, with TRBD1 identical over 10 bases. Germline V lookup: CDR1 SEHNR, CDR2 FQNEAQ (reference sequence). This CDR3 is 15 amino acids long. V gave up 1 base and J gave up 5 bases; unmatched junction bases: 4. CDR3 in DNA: TGTGCCAGCAGCTTAGGACAGGGGGCCGGGGAGACCCAGTACTTC. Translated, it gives CASSLGQGAGETQYF.

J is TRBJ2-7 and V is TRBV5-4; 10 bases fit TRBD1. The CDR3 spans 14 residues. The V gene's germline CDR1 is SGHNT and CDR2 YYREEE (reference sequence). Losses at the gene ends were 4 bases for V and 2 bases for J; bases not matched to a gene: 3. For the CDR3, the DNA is TGTGCCAGCAGCACGGGACAGGGGACCTACGAGCAGTACTTC. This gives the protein CASSTGQGTYEQYF.

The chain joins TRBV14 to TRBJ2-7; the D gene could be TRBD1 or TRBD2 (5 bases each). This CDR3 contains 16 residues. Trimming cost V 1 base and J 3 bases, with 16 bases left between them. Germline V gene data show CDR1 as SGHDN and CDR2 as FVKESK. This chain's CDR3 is CASSQGLLQAGYEQYF. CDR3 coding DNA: TGTGCCAGCAGCCAAGGCCTTCTACAGGCGGGCTACGAGCAGTACTTC.

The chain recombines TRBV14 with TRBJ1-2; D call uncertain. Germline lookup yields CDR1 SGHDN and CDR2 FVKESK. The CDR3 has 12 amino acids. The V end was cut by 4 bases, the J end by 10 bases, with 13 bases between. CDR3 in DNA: TGTGCCAGCAGCCGAGCCGGGGTCGCCTACACCTTC. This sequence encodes CASSRAGVAYTF.

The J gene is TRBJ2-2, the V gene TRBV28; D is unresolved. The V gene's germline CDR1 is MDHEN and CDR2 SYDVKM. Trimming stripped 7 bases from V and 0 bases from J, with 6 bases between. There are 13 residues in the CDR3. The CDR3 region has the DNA TGTGCCAGCACCGAATCGAACACCGGGGAGCTGTTTTTT. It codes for CASTESNTGELFF.

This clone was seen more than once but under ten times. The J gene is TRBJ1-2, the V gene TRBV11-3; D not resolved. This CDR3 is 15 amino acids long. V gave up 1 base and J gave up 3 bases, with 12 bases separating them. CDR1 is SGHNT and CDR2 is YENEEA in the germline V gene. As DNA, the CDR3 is TGTGCCAGCAGCTTAGCAGGTCTATCCCACTATGGCTACACCTTC. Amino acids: CASSLAGLSHYGYTF.

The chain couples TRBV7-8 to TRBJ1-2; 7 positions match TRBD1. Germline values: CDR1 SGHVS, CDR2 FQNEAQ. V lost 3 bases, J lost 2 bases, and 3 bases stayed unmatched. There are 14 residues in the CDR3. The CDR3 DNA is TGTGCCAGCAGCTTGGGACAGACGAACTATGGCTACACCTTC. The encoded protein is CASSLGQTNYGYTF.

The CDR3 here is CASTPGPSGEQYF. The CDR3 DNA reads as TGTGCCAGCACGCCGGGACCGAGTGGCGAGCAGTACTTC. The gene calls are TRBV6-5 and TRBJ2-7; D is tentatively TRBD1 or TRBD2 (5 bases each). Trimming left V 7 bases short and J 6 bases short, with 16 bases between. This CDR3 region has 13 residues. Per germline, CDR1 MNHEY and CDR2 SVGAGI.